Listed below are T cell receptor beta chains from one sample, sequenced in a study of vaccination effects on CD4 cells after COVID-19. The repertoire was sequenced with immunoSEQ multiplex PCR; TCRdb's copy has only in-frame clones and lacks some. Altogether around 66,000 clones are present, about 74% being singletons, with the ten largest covering roughly 2%. Their antigens remain unidentified. The material was CD4+ T cells from PBMCs cultured without peptide, obtained after COVID-19 vaccination. The receptors here all came from a human donor who received a COVID-19 vaccine. The CDR3 runs from the conserved cysteine through the conserved F or W. D genes are given only for firm matches. Clone size is not always given. Where it is, it says once, few, many or a class for expanded clones.

j_call v_call d_call clone_size cdr3_nt cdr3_aa
TRBJ1-5 TRBV19 . . TGTGCCAGTAGTACCCCCCCTTATAGCAATCAGCCCCAGCATTTT CASSTPPYSNQPQHF
TRBJ1-2 TRBV29-1 TRBD1 once TGCAGCGCCCTCCAGGGGGCTGGCTACACCTTC CSALQGAGYTF
TRBJ2-4 TRBV9 . . TGTGCCAGCAGCGACGGGAGACCTGGGGACATTCAGTACTTC CASSDGRPGDIQYF
TRBJ2-2 TRBV5-4 TRBD1 . TGTGCCAGCAGCTTGGGACAGGGCAACACCGGGGAGCTGTTTTTT CASSLGQGNTGELFF
TRBJ1-2 TRBV6-1 . . TGTGCCAGCAGTGAGTACCGATTTAACTATGGCTACACCTTC CASSEYRFNYGYTF
TRBJ2-3 TRBV2 TRBD1 . TGTGCCAGCAGTCCAGGGGGCAGTCCAGATACGCAGTATTTT CASSPGGSPDTQYF
TRBJ1-2 TRBV5-1 . . TGCGCCAGCAGCTTGTTCTGGGAATTGGACTATGGCTACACCTTC CASSLFWELDYGYTF
TRBJ1-3 TRBV29-1 . few TGCAGCGTTGGGTCTTTCGGAAACACCATATATTTT CSVGSFGNTIYF
TRBJ2-3 TRBV7-6 TRBD1 . TGTGCCAGCAGCCGGGGGACACCGGGACAGGAGCTCACAGATACGCAGTATTTT CASSRGTPGQELTDTQYF
TRBJ1-3 TRBV2 . . TGTGCCAGCAGCGACAGCCCTGGAAACACCATATATTTT CASSDSPGNTIYF
TRBJ1-2 TRBV5-6 . . TGTGCCAGCAGAGGCCCGTATGGCTACACCTTC CASRGPYGYTF